This T cell receptor (beta chain) is drawn from a study of neoadjuvant anti-PD-1 for oral cavity cancer. This clone was seen more than once but under ten times. CDR3 length: 14 residues. The germline V and J ends were trimmed by 3 bases and 3 bases, with 9 bases remaining between them. Germline lookup yields CDR1 MDHEN and CDR2 SYDVKM. Regarding time point: after neoadjuvant nivolumab, at surgical resection. TCRdb's table, derived via immunoSEQ multiplex PCR, lists solely in-frame clones and lacks some. The data show fewer than 15,000 clones, about four fifths seen once. The source was PBMCs, collected after nivolumab (anti-PD-1) treatment. This receptor was identified in a person aged 40 to 85 with oral cavity squamous cell carcinoma. This chain joins TRBV28 and TRBJ1-3; the D is unclear. The CDR3 loop is CASSFITIGNTIYF. In DNA form, the CDR3 reads TGTGCCAGCAGTTTTATAACTATTGGAAACACCATATATTTT.